The entry below describes one TCR beta chain. The antigen remains unidentified. CDR1 is MNHEY and CDR2 is SVGAGI in the germline V gene. This CDR3 is built from 14 residues. J gave up 0 bases and V 5 bases, and 1 base lay outside the gene matches. This specimen comes from a study of shared clonotypes between healthy human individuals. Study outcomes and limitations: Larger richness was generally estimated for naive than memory subsets. Some naive CD4 clonotypes, around 5%, turned up in common across four donors.

Investigators spread the genomic DNA of each subset evenly over several immunoSEQ plates. Sequencing used immunoSEQ multiplex PCR; TCRdb keeps in-frame clones, though not all of them. In the table there are roughly 1.4 million clones, about 98.5% of which are singletons. The TCR comes from a man aged 25 to 45 in good health. Sequencing used naive CD4+ T cells sorted from blood. Regarding subset: CD45RA+ positively selected. The chain combines TRBV6-5 with TRBJ2-1, with 7 nucleotides matching TRBD1. DNA for the CDR3: TGTGCCAGCAGTGCAGGGGGCTCCTACAATGAGCAGTTCTTC. It translates to CASSAGGSYNEQFF.